The rows below give T cell receptor beta chains drawn from one sample of a study of blood T cell repertoires in COVID-19. Clones were read by immunoSEQ multiplex PCR, and TCRdb kept only the in-frame ones, dropping some. This sample has about 150,000 clones; around three quarters occur once, and the top ten carry under 2%. The sequenced sample was peripheral blood. Source of these receptors: a man older than 75 with acute or convalescent COVID-19. CDR3s include the opening cysteine and the closing phenylalanine or tryptophan. The D gene is left open where the match is weak. Clone sizes are given selectively: once, few, many, or a class where the clone is expanded.

v_gene	j_gene	abundance	d_gene	len	CDR3aa	CDR3nt
TRBV29-1	TRBJ2-3	.	TRBD2	14	CSVDEAGGTDTQYF	TGCAGCGTCGATGAAGCGGGGGGGACAGATACGCAGTATTTT
TRBV6-5	TRBJ1-1	.	.	13	CASSLTDLTEAFF	TGTGCCAGCAGTTTGACAGACCTCACTGAAGCTTTCTTT
TRBV19	TRBJ1-5	once	.	17	CASIPDAGLNSNQPQHF	TGTGCCAGTATCCCCGATGCAGGGTTGAATAGCAATCAGCCCCAGCATTTT
TRBV18	TRBJ2-2	.	TRBD2	17	CASSSGTSWANTGELFF	TGTGCCAGCTCATCCGGGACTAGCTGGGCGAACACCGGGGAGCTGTTTTTT
TRBV2	TRBJ2-2	.	.	14	CASSEQANTGELFF	TGTGCCAGCAGTGAACAGGCGAACACCGGGGAGCTGTTTTTT
TRBV11-3	TRBJ2-1	once	.	15	CASSLDGGSHNEQFF	TGTGCCAGCAGCTTAGATGGAGGCAGCCACAATGAGCAGTTCTTC
TRBV24-1	TRBJ2-3	.	TRBD2	15	CATSDPSGGGDTQYF	TGTGCCACCAGTGACCCGAGCGGGGGAGGAGATACGCAGTATTTT
TRBV15	TRBJ2-6	.	TRBD1	17	CATSSRQGAWGANVLTF	TGTGCCACCAGCAGTCGACAGGGGGCATGGGGGGCCAACGTCCTGACTTTC
TRBV7-7	TRBJ2-3	.	TRBD2	15	CASSLNGGAADTQYF	TGTGCCAGCAGCTTAAACGGGGGGGCCGCAGATACGCAGTATTTT
TRBV27	TRBJ1-4	.	.	12	CASSFRGEKLFF	TGTGCCAGCAGTTTTCGGGGAGAAAAACTGTTTTTT
TRBV19	TRBJ1-2	.	.	12	CASWGGAYGYTF	TGTGCCAGTTGGGGGGGCGCGTATGGCTACACCTTC
TRBV2	TRBJ2-2	.	TRBD2	13	CASRAGETGELFF	TGTGCCAGCAGAGCGGGGGAAACCGGGGAGCTGTTTTTT
TRBV29-1	TRBJ1-1	.	.	11	CSVEWATEAFF	TGCAGCGTTGAATGGGCCACTGAAGCTTTCTTT
TRBV5-4	TRBJ2-3	.	.	15	CASSYSAREADTQYF	TGTGCCAGCAGCTACTCAGCGAGGGAGGCAGATACGCAGTATTTT
TRBV4-2	TRBJ2-2	once	TRBD2	16	CASSQPGLADSGELFF	TGTGCCAGCAGCCAACCGGGACTAGCGGATTCCGGGGAGCTGTTTTTT
TRBV6-2/TRBV6-3	TRBJ2-5	.	TRBD1	15	CASSYPREGALPQYF	TGTGCCAGCAGTTACCCCAGAGAGGGGGCCTTGCCCCAGTACTTC
TRBV19	TRBJ1-3	once	TRBD1	16	CASSTTGQGPGNTIYF	TGTGCCAGTAGTACGACGGGACAGGGGCCTGGAAACACCATATATTTT
TRBV27	TRBJ1-4	.	TRBD1	15	CASSSDRGRPEKLFF	TGTGCCAGCAGTAGCGACAGGGGGCGCCCGGAAAAACTGTTTTTT
TRBV2	TRBJ2-3	.	TRBD1	16	CASSRGTGGAGDTQYF	TGTGCCAGCAGCCGGGGGACAGGGGGCGCCGGAGATACGCAGTATTTT
TRBV7-8	TRBJ1-6	.	.	16	CASSLGSARYNSPLHF	TGTGCCAGCAGCTTGGGCAGTGCTCGTTATAATTCACCCCTCCACTTT
TRBV7-6	TRBJ1-6	.	.	18	CASSLVEGRSPYNSPLHF	TGTGCCAGCAGCTTAGTGGAAGGGAGGTCTCCCTATAATTCACCCCTCCACTTT
TRBV6-5	TRBJ2-7	.	TRBD1	14	CASSKKGTGVEQYF	TGTGCCAGCAGTAAAAAGGGCACAGGGGTCGAGCAGTACTTC
TRBV5-1	TRBJ2-7	few	TRBD1	16	CASSGKQGAPPYEQYF	TGCGCCAGCAGCGGCAAACAGGGGGCCCCACCCTACGAGCAGTACTTC
TRBV3-1/TRBV3-2	TRBJ1-1	.	TRBD1	16	CASSQDKTGERTEAFF	TGTGCCAGCAGCCAAGATAAAACAGGGGAACGCACTGAAGCTTTCTTT
TRBV27	TRBJ1-2	few	.	15	CASSLSSTGGGGYTF	TGTGCCAGCAGTTTATCTTCGACAGGAGGAGGCGGCTACACCTTC
TRBV5-4	TRBJ1-1	.	.	13	CASRLRAGADAFF	TGTGCCAGCCGCCTTAGGGCGGGGGCTGACGCTTTCTTT
TRBV19	TRBJ1-5	.	TRBD1	16	CASSMETGGVDQPQHF	TGTGCCAGTAGTATGGAGACAGGGGGGGTGGATCAGCCCCAGCATTTT
TRBV29-1	TRBJ1-2	once	.	14	CSVERRQGNNGYTF	TGCAGCGTTGAAAGGCGTCAGGGCAATAATGGCTACACCTTC
TRBV19	TRBJ2-3	.	TRBD2	16	CASRNSGGRSTDTQYF	TGTGCCAGTAGAAATAGCGGGGGGCGATCCACAGATACGCAGTATTTT
TRBV6-2/TRBV6-3	TRBJ1-2	.	.	14	CASSYSTGFYGYTF	TGTGCCAGCAGTTACTCGACGGGGTTCTATGGCTACACCTTC
TRBV6-2/TRBV6-3	TRBJ2-1	.	TRBD1	16	CASSSSGTGITFEQFF	TGTGCCAGCAGTTCATCCGGGACAGGGATAACATTTGAGCAGTTCTTC
TRBV27	TRBJ1-4	.	TRBD1	15	CASRSLGQDFEKLFF	TGTGCCAGCCGATCGTTAGGACAGGACTTTGAAAAACTGTTTTTT
TRBV19	TRBJ2-2	.	TRBD1	17	CASSIRWGTGNTGELFF	TGTGCCAGTAGTATCCGTTGGGGGACAGGGAACACCGGGGAGCTGTTTTTT
TRBV5-1	TRBJ1-4	once	TRBD1	15	CASSLYGTGDEKLFF	TGCGCCAGCAGCCTCTACGGGACAGGGGATGAAAAACTGTTTTTT
TRBV19	TRBJ2-3	.	.	12	CASSSQTDTQYF	TGTGCCAGTAGTTCTCAGACAGATACGCAGTATTTT
TRBV3-1/TRBV3-2	TRBJ2-3	.	.	14	CASSLRTNTDTQYF	TGTGCCAGCAGCCTGCGGACTAACACAGATACGCAGTATTTT
TRBV29-1	TRBJ2-7	.	.	12	CSVLGTSYEQYF	TGCAGCGTTCTGGGCACTTCCTACGAGCAGTACTTC
TRBV19	TRBJ2-5	.	TRBD1	14	CASRERTGKETQYF	TGTGCCAGTAGGGAACGGACAGGCAAAGAGACCCAGTACTTC
TRBV9	TRBJ2-4	once	.	15	CASSDSGGSKNIQYF	TGTGCCAGCAGCGATTCCGGGGGTTCCAAAAACATTCAGTACTTC
TRBV5-3	TRBJ1-4	.	.	16	CARSLYIRGTNEKLFF	TGTGCCAGAAGCTTGTATATTAGGGGGACTAATGAAAAACTGTTTTTT
TRBV6-2/TRBV6-3	TRBJ1-2	.	TRBD1	14	CASSFTGGVGGYTF	TGTGCCAGCAGTTTCACAGGGGGCGTAGGTGGCTACACCTTC
TRBV24-1	TRBJ2-1	.	TRBD1	15	CATSVAGGNHNEQFF	TGTGCCACCAGTGTGGCAGGGGGCAATCACAATGAGCAGTTCTTC
TRBV7-2	TRBJ2-4	.	TRBD2	16	CASSLVAGLSKNIQYF	TGTGCCAGCAGCTTGGTAGCGGGTTTATCCAAAAACATTCAGTACTTC
TRBV6-5	TRBJ2-7	.	.	12	CASRGLRGEQYF	TGTGCCAGCAGGGGGCTGAGAGGCGAGCAGTACTTC
TRBV29-1	TRBJ1-1	.	.	13	CSVRTPKDTEAFF	TGCAGCGTGAGGACTCCTAAAGACACTGAAGCTTTCTTT
TRBV29-1	TRBJ2-4	once	TRBD1	11	CSGQGGNIQYF	TGCAGCGGACAGGGTGGGAACATTCAGTACTTC
TRBV29-1	TRBJ2-7	few	TRBD1	13	CSVEQDRGSEQYF	TGCAGCGTTGAACAGGACAGGGGGAGCGAGCAGTACTTC
TRBV7-8	TRBJ1-1	.	TRBD1	14	CASSIDRVALVAFF	TGTGCCAGCAGCATCGACAGGGTAGCCCTTGTGGCTTTCTTT
TRBV10-3	TRBJ1-2	.	TRBD1	15	CAISDTGGGDYGYTF	TGTGCCATCAGTGATACTGGAGGGGGCGACTATGGCTACACCTTC
TRBV5-1	TRBJ2-2	.	.	15	CASSLGGENTGELFF	TGCGCCAGCAGCTTGGGCGGGGAGAACACCGGGGAGCTGTTTTTT
TRBV6-5	TRBJ1-3	.	.	14	CASREVITGNTIYF	TGTGCCAGCAGGGAGGTTATCACTGGAAACACCATATATTTT
TRBV3-1/TRBV3-2	TRBJ1-2	.	.	13	CASSSSPAGGYTF	TGTGCCAGCAGCTCGAGCCCAGCGGGAGGCTACACCTTC
TRBV11-1	TRBJ2-3	.	TRBD1	16	CASSLRQGRSTDTQYF	TGTGCCAGCAGCCTACGACAGGGGCGAAGCACAGATACGCAGTATTTT
TRBV5-1	TRBJ1-5	.	.	16	CASSLLPDTGGRPQHF	TGCGCCAGCAGCTTGTTACCCGACACCGGAGGACGGCCCCAGCATTTT
TRBV4-1	TRBJ2-2	.	.	16	CASSKRVAPNTGELFF	TGCGCCAGCAGCAAAAGGGTAGCGCCTAACACCGGGGAGCTGTTTTTT
TRBV11-2	TRBJ1-1	few	TRBD1	15	CASSLIQGRDTEAFF	TGTGCCAGCAGCTTAATACAGGGGAGAGACACTGAAGCTTTCTTT
TRBV19	TRBJ2-7	.	.	14	CASSIDLGGYEQYF	TGTGCCAGTAGTATAGATCTCGGGGGTTACGAGCAGTACTTC
TRBV2	TRBJ1-6	.	.	14	CASIGGSYNSPLHF	TGTGCCAGCATTGGAGGGTCCTATAATTCACCCCTCCACTTT
TRBV18	TRBJ2-7	.	TRBD1	16	CASSQTGTGYSGEQYF	TGTGCCAGCTCACAAACCGGGACAGGGTATTCGGGCGAGCAGTACTTC
TRBV3-1/TRBV3-2	TRBJ2-5	.	.	11	CASSQYSSPYF	TGTGCCAGCAGCCAATATAGCTCCCCATACTTC